In this sample, the clone carrying this T cell receptor (beta chain) turned up a few times. The sample originates from a study of early T cells in non-severe SARS-CoV-2 infection. Germline assignment: CDR1 SGHTA and CDR2 FQGNSA. This CDR3 comprises 14 residues. V gave up 0 bases and J gave up 5 bases, with 7 bases separating them. cDNA molecules, individually, were tagged with unique molecular identifiers. MiXCR, run by TCRdb on the 5' RACE reads, gives a single entry per CDR3 protein. The sample lists more than 45,000 distinct CDR3 sequences, roughly 12% occurring once. The chain employs TRBV7-2 and TRBJ2-2; D gene unclear. Sequenced sample: whole blood. This TCR came from an adult who was a healthcare worker with PCR-confirmed SARS-CoV-2 infection or an uninfected control (not recorded which). CDR3 amino acids: CASSLAGRTGELFF. The CDR3 DNA sequence: TGTGCCAGCAGCTTAGCTGGCAGAACCGGGGAGCTGTTTTTT.